The sequence of this T cell receptor (beta chain) was determined in a study of patients and donors after allogeneic stem cell transplantation. The CDR3 has 13 amino acids. In germline, CDR1 is DFQATT, CDR2 SNEGSKA (reference sequence). Via MiXCR, TCRdb re-called the RT-PCR reads, giving one row per CDR3 protein. The table shows some 880,000 distinct CDR3 sequences, with around 17% occurring only once. Sequencing was carried out using blood, either unsorted or a sorted T cell fraction (not recorded which). This TCR derives from a human donor who was either an allogeneic HSCT recipient or a stem cell or donor lymphocyte infusion donor (not recorded which). It is not recorded whose cells these are; they may come from a transplant donor. V is TRBV20-1 and J is TRBJ2-1; possibly TRBD1 for D (5 bases). The CDR3 bases are TGCAGCGGCCCAGGGTTTAAGGACAATGAGCAGTTCTTC. It specifies CSGPGFKDNEQFF.